This is a list of T cell receptor beta chains from one sample in a study of T-cell reconstitution after alpha-beta-depleted transplantation in children. Each CDR3 protein is one row after TCRdb ran MiXCR on the PCR reads. The sample lists about 200,000 distinct CDR3 sequences, roughly 15% occurring once. The input for sequencing was PBMCs from the stem cell graft donor, taken from the stem cell graft. The source of these receptors is a human donor who donated a stem cell graft to a child with acute lymphoblastic leukemia. The CDR3 runs from the conserved cysteine through the conserved F or W. D genes are given only for firm matches. Not all rows give a size; the values are once, few, many and, for expanded clones, a class.

j_call,clone_size,v_call,d_call,cdr3_aa,cdr3_nt
TRBJ1-5,-,TRBV20-1,-,CSARGGGAGNQPQHF,TGCAGTGCTAGAGGCGGCGGGGCGGGCAATCAGCCCCAGCATTTT
TRBJ1-5,-,TRBV19,TRBD1,CASSIAHGTGESQPQHF,TGTGCCAGTAGTATCGCCCACGGGACAGGGGAGAGTCAGCCCCAGCATTTT
TRBJ1-6,many,TRBV5-1,TRBD1,CASSSQGIPYNSPLHF,TGCGCCAGCAGCTCACAGGGGATCCCCTATAATTCACCCCTCCACTTT
TRBJ1-2,many,TRBV20-1,TRBD1,CSARDRGPDPPYGYTF,TGCAGTGCTAGAGACAGGGGGCCCGACCCCCCTTATGGCTACACCTTC
TRBJ1-1,-,TRBV12-3/TRBV12-4,-,CASRLWVNTEAFF,TGTGCCAGCCGCCTTTGGGTGAACACTGAAGCTTTCTTT
TRBJ2-5,few,TRBV5-1,-,CASTQHYQAETQYF,TGCGCCAGCACTCAACACTACCAGGCGGAGACCCAGTACTTC
TRBJ2-7,few,TRBV29-1,TRBD2,CSASGTSGYEQYF,TGCAGCGCGTCCGGGACTAGCGGCTACGAGCAGTACTTC
TRBJ1-5,many,TRBV7-8,-,CASSLDRYSNQPQHF,TGTGCCAGCAGCTTGGACAGATATAGCAATCAGCCCCAGCATTTT
TRBJ2-3,many,TRBV20-1,-,CSAQHPGLNTDTQYF,TGCAGTGCCCAACACCCGGGACTGAACACAGATACGCAGTATTTT
TRBJ1-2,few,TRBV20-1,-,CSARDHIAEDGSFLNGYTF,TGCAGTGCTAGAGACCACATTGCAGAGGACGGTTCGTTTTTAAATGGCTACACCTTC
TRBJ1-3,many,TRBV7-9,-,CASSSRQDVLGNTIYF,TGTGCCAGCAGCAGCCGACAAGATGTTTTAGGAAACACCATATATTTT
TRBJ2-5,few,TRBV11-3,TRBD1,CASSHRTGDLETQYF,TGTGCCAGCAGCCACAGGACAGGGGATTTAGAGACCCAGTACTTC
TRBJ2-1,-,TRBV11-3,TRBD1,CASSIATGGVRRFF,TGTGCCAGCAGCATCGCAACAGGGGGCGTTCGGAGGTTCTTC
TRBJ1-6,-,TRBV27,-,CASSLSTENSPLHF,TGTGCCAGCAGTTTATCGACAGAGAATTCACCCCTCCACTTT
TRBJ2-3,many,TRBV2,TRBD2,CASRGTSVRADTQYF,TGTGCCAGCAGGGGGACTAGCGTTAGGGCAGATACGCAGTATTTT
TRBJ1-4,-,TRBV30,-,CAFTILAGSRPDEKLFF,TGTGCCTTTACCATCCTTGCGGGTAGTCGGCCTGATGAAAAACTGTTTTTT
TRBJ1-1,-,TRBV30,TRBD1,CAWSESGGEHTEAFF,TGTGCCTGGAGTGAGTCAGGGGGCGAGCACACTGAAGCTTTCTTT
TRBJ2-1,few,TRBV7-2,-,CASSPTSIPDEQFF,TGTGCCAGCAGCCCGACTAGTATCCCCGATGAGCAGTTCTTC
TRBJ2-3,many,TRBV6-1,-,CASSEGVSTDTQYF,TGTGCCAGCAGTGAAGGTGTCAGCACAGATACGCAGTATTTT
TRBJ2-1,many,TRBV5-1,TRBD2,CASSLGGGRAANEQFF,TGCGCCAGCAGCTTGGGAGGCGGGAGGGCCGCAAATGAGCAGTTCTTC
TRBJ1-1,many,TRBV28,-,CASSGAFGLLENTEAFF,TGTGCCAGCAGCGGCGCTTTCGGGCTGCTGGAAAACACTGAAGCTTTCTTT
TRBJ2-1,many,TRBV6-5,TRBD2,CASSYGGLASYNEQFF,TGTGCCAGCAGTTACGGGGGACTAGCCTCCTACAATGAGCAGTTCTTC
TRBJ1-5,-,TRBV29-1,TRBD1,CSVVTGGADQPQHF,TGCAGCGTTGTAACAGGGGGCGCAGACCAGCCCCAGCATTTT
TRBJ2-7,few,TRBV7-9,-,CASSLGTAREQYF,TGTGCCAGCAGCTTAGGTACCGCGCGGGAGCAGTACTTC
TRBJ1-4,many,TRBV12-3/TRBV12-4,-,CASSPGVSNEKLFF,TGTGCCAGCAGCCCCGGGGTGTCTAATGAAAAACTGTTTTTT
TRBJ2-1,many,TRBV5-1,-,CASSLGPTGDNEQFF,TGCGCCAGCAGCTTGGGACCCACCGGCGACAATGAGCAGTTCTTC
TRBJ2-5,few,TRBV5-1,-,CASSKGGAQETQYF,TGCGCCAGCAGCAAAGGGGGGGCTCAAGAGACCCAGTACTTC
TRBJ1-2,few,TRBV10-3,-,CAISEGQGINYGYTF,TGTGCCATCAGTGAAGGGCAGGGGATTAACTATGGCTACACCTTC